The 10 T cell receptor beta chains in this list originate from one sample, sequenced in a study of shared clonotypes between healthy human individuals. Profiling relied on immunoSEQ multiplex PCR, and the TCRdb table lists in-frame clones only, not all of them. The repertoire has millions of clones, about 95% of them found once; the top ten carry about 1.1%. Only CD45RO-negative cells positively selected for CCR7 counted as naive CD8 cells, so terminally differentiated effector memory CD45RA+ cells were excluded. Sequencing was carried out using naive CD8+ T cells sorted from blood. Every receptor here comes from a young man in good health.

The chain combines TRBV28 with TRBJ2-2; 16 positions match TRBD2. CDR1 is MDHEN and CDR2 is SYDVKM in the germline V gene. CDR3 length: 20 amino acids. With 4 bases clipped from V and 4 bases from J, the junction kept 12 bases outside the gene matches. CDR3 DNA sequence: TGTGCCAGCAGTTACGGGACTAGCGGGGGGGCCGTGTCATCCACCGGGGAGCTGTTTTTT. Protein product: CASSYGTSGGAVSSTGELFF.

The chain carries TRBV2 and TRBJ1-6; D not certain. Per the germline V gene, CDR1 is SNHLY and CDR2 is FYNNEI. This CDR3 contains 19 residues. The V end lost 3 bases, the J end lost 0 bases, and 18 bases lay between the germline ends. CDR3 loop: CASSENVGLGSSYNSPLHF. CDR3 in DNA: TGTGCCAGCAGTGAGAACGTCGGGCTGGGAAGCTCCTATAATTCACCCCTCCACTTT.

V gene TRBV4-1 combines with J gene TRBJ2-1; D possibly corresponds to TRBD2 (6 bases). Trimming took 4 bases from V and 2 from J, leaving 12 bases between them. Per the germline V gene, CDR1 is MGHRA and CDR2 is YSYEKL. The CDR3 totals 15 residues. The CDR3 DNA is TGCGCCAGCAGCCCGACTAGGATTCCCTACAATGAGCAGTTCTTC. It encodes CASSPTRIPYNEQFF.

The gene calls are TRBV10-1 and TRBJ1-1; D uncertain. V was shortened by 3 bases and J by 7 bases, with 6 bases between the two germline ends. This CDR3 has 11 amino acids. The germline CDR1 and CDR2 sequences are WNHNN and SYGVQD (reference sequence). DNA for the CDR3: TGCGCCAGCAGTGACGGTTTTGAAGCTTTCTTT. It yields the protein CASSDGFEAFF.

A note on this clone: The identical CDR3 is also encoded by other nucleotide sequences in the sample. The chain carries TRBV2 and TRBJ1-2, with 7 bases matching TRBD1. The CDR3 runs 13 residues. In germline, CDR1 is SNHLY, CDR2 FYNNEI. Trimming cost V 1 base and J 5 bases; bases outside gene matches: 1. The CDR3 sequence: CASSEGTGYGYTF. The DNA of the CDR3 is TGTGCCAGCAGTGAAGGGACAGGTTATGGCTACACCTTC.

The CDR3 loop is CASSGRDRGHEQYF. CDR3 coding DNA: TGTGCCAGCAGCGGCCGGGACAGGGGCCACGAGCAGTACTTC. This chain connects TRBV7-9 to TRBJ2-7; 10 bases fit TRBD1. The CDR3 covers 14 residues. V shed 5 bases and J 5 bases; nucleotides not matched to a gene: 6. Germline V gene data show CDR1 as SEHNR and CDR2 as FQNEAQ (reference sequence).

The chain is built from TRBV28 and TRBJ2-7; 7 bases align to TRBD1. The CDR3 totals 13 residues. The ends lost 5 bases at V and 4 bases at J; junction bases unmatched: 5. Germline CDR1 reads MDHEN; CDR2 reads SYDVKM. The CDR3 here is CASSHLQGYEQYF. The CDR3 bases are TGTGCCAGCAGTCACTTACAGGGGTACGAGCAGTACTTC.

This chain uses TRBV4-3 with TRBJ2-6; 8 positions match TRBD2. Unmatched junction bases numbered 10, after V lost 0 bases and J lost 6 bases. Germline CDR1 LGHNA, CDR2 YSLEER. This CDR3 comprises 18 residues. As DNA, the CDR3 is TGCGCCAGCAGCCAAGAAATAAGCTATAGCGGGAAGGCCAACGTCCTGACTTTC. Translation: CASSQEISYSGKANVLTF.

This clone was seen once. The chain carries TRBV19 and TRBJ2-3; D unclear. The V end was cut by 2 bases, the J end by 3 bases, with 12 bases between. The CDR3 has 15 residues. The V gene's germline CDR1 is LNHDA and CDR2 SQIVND (reference sequence). CDR3 in DNA: TGTGCCAGTAGTATATGGGCAGGCGGAACAGATACGCAGTATTTT. Its protein is CASSIWAGGTDTQYF.

This chain uses TRBV11-2 with TRBJ1-3, with D hard to call. The V end was cut by 1 base, the J end by 1 base, with 14 bases between. This CDR3 spans 17 amino acids. Germline V gene lookup returns CDR1 SGHAT and CDR2 FQNNGV. CDR3: CASSLVTEPSSGNTIYF. In DNA form, the CDR3 reads TGTGCCAGCAGCTTAGTAACAGAACCGTCGTCTGGAAACACCATATATTTT. Complete variable domain (other parts from reference TRBV11-2 and TRBJ1-3): EAGVAQSPRYKIIEKRQSVAFWCNPISGHATLYWYQQILGQGPKLLIQFQNNGVVDDSQLPKDRFSAERLKGVDSTLKIQPAKLEDSAVYLCASSLVTEPSSGNTIYFGEGSWLTVV.